These 26 T cell receptor beta chains originate from one sample sequenced in a study of blood T cells in healthy people across ages. Primed by a sample-barcoded 5' primer and a J-beta primer mix, a second PCR proceeded for about 6 to 11 cycles. TCRdb reprocessed the 5' RACE reads with MiXCR, giving one entry per CDR3 protein. The sample has around 940,000 distinct CDR3 sequences, about 51% seen once; the top ten hold 20% to 25%. Sequenced sample: blood. Every receptor here comes from a woman aged 55-75 years in good health.

This clonotype has just one count. The chain carries TRBV21-1 and TRBJ2-2; TRBD1 is the table's D call and was not checked against the DNA. TRBV21-1 is a listed pseudogene. The CDR3 sequence is 17 residues long. CDR3 nucleotide sequence: TGTGCCAGCAGCAAAGGAGGACAGGGGGCGAACACCGGGGAGCTGTTTTTT. The encoded protein is CASSKGGQGANTGELFF.

The chain has TRBV5-1 and TRBJ2-1; tentative D call: TRBD2 (6 bases). The CDR3 has 14 residues. The germline V gene encodes CDR1 SGHRS and CDR2 YFSETQ. Trimming pared 6 bases from V and 7 bases from J, leaving 17 bases between. This CDR3 is CASTPGLRKNEQFF. The CDR3 DNA follows: TGCGCCAGCACCCCGGGACTCAGGAAAAATGAGCAGTTCTTC.

The chain joins TRBV29-1 to TRBJ2-5, with 13 bases lining up with TRBD2. CDR3 size: 15 residues. Trimming removed 4 bases from V and 0 bases from J; junction bases left unmatched: 2. Germline V gene data show CDR1 as SQVTM and CDR2 as ANQGSEA. CDR3 protein: CSVAGLAGYQETQYF. The CDR3 DNA reads as TGCAGCGTTGCGGGACTAGCGGGGTACCAAGAGACCCAGTACTTC.

This clonotype is a singleton in its sample. A read error may account for a junction end that differs from germline. This chain links TRBV10-3 with TRBJ2-5, with D perhaps TRBD2 (5 bases). The end of the DNA fits TRBJ2-7 better, so the J call may be wrong. CDR3 length: 14 residues. CDR1 ENHRY and CDR2 SYGVKD come from the germline V gene. CDR3 amino acids: CTISESLEAYEQYF. The CDR3 nucleotides read TGTACCATCAGTGAGTCCCTGGAGGCCTACGAGCAGTACTTC.

The rearrangement links TRBV6-1 to TRBJ2-7; a weak D match, TRBD2 (6 bases). Trimming left V 10 bases short and J 0 bases short, with 13 bases between. This CDR3 contains 13 residues. From germline, CDR1 is MNHNS and CDR2 SASEGT. This chain's CDR3 is CATSGQPSYEQYF. In DNA form, the CDR3 reads TGTGCCACCAGCGGGCAACCCTCCTACGAGCAGTACTTC.

This clonotype was picked up a small number of times. This chain joins TRBV10-3 and TRBJ2-7; D is uncertain. Germline-derived CDR1 and CDR2 are ENHRY and SYGVKD. The length of the CDR3 is 13 residues. The germline V and J ends were trimmed by 4 bases and 6 bases, with 13 bases remaining between them. The DNA of the CDR3 is TGTGCCATCAGTGGGGTTCAGACCGCCGAGCAGTACTTC. Translation: CAISGVQTAEQYF.

The chain combines TRBV15 with TRBJ2-3; the match to TRBD2 covers 8 bases. CDR1 and CDR2 from the germline V gene are LNHNV and YYDKDF (reference sequence). The CDR3 is 16 residues long. The V gene end was trimmed by 1 base and the J gene end by 4 bases; junction bases not matched to a gene: 7. The CDR3 region is CATSRAGLAISDTQYF. CDR3 DNA: TGTGCCACCAGCAGAGCCGGACTAGCAATCTCAGATACGCAGTATTTT.

This chain connects TRBV4-1 to TRBJ2-1; 7 bases map to TRBD2. V gave up 0 bases and J gave up 8 bases; unmatched junction bases: 1. Germline values: CDR1 MGHRA, CDR2 YSYEKL. The CDR3 contains 13 residues. CDR3 sequence: CASSQDGGYEQFF. For the CDR3, the DNA is TGCGCCAGCAGCCAAGACGGGGGGTATGAGCAGTTCTTC.

The V gene is TRBV7-9, the J gene TRBJ2-5, with TRBD2 matching 12 bases. The DNA matches TRBJ2-7 better at its end, which makes the J call doubtful. Germline CDR1 SEHNR, CDR2 FQNEAQ (reference sequence). This CDR3 spans 14 amino acids. CDR3 sequence reads: CASSGLAGLSEQYF. The CDR3 coding sequence is TGTGCCAGCAGCGGACTAGCGGGATTATCCGAGCAGTACTTC.

This rearrangement joins TRBV6-2 or TRBV6-3 to TRBJ1-5; tentatively, D is TRBD1 (5 bases). Per the germline V gene, CDR1 is MNHEY and CDR2 is SVGEGT. The CDR3 runs 14 residues. The V end lost 6 bases, the J end lost 1 base, and 10 bases lay between the germline ends. As DNA, the CDR3 is TGTGCCAGCAGGGTCTGGGGGAGCAATCAGCCCCAGCATTTT. Its translation is CASRVWGSNQPQHF.

This clonotype was seen a handful of times. The chain combines TRBV28 with TRBJ2-5; 11 nucleotides agree with TRBD2. The end of the DNA fits TRBJ2-7 better, so the J call may be wrong. This CDR3 region has 17 residues. CDR1 and CDR2 from the germline V gene are MDHEN and SYDVKM. The CDR3, as DNA: TGTGCCAGCAGACTACAGGGTTTAGCGGGAGGGTCATACGAGCAGTACTTC. Its protein product is CASRLQGLAGGSYEQYF.

The CDR3 region has the DNA TGTGCCAACAGCTGGAGCAGCACAGATACGCAGTATTTT. The encoded protein is CANSWSSTDTQYF. The chain couples TRBV6-4 to TRBJ2-3, with D unresolved. The V and J ends lost 10 bases and 0 bases respectively, with 11 bases between them. The CDR3 runs to 13 residues. The V gene's germline CDR1 is MRHNA and CDR2 SNTAGT.

In this sample, this clonotype turned up a few times. V gene TRBV4-1 combines with J gene TRBJ2-3; D perhaps matches TRBD2 (6 bases). V shed 1 base and J shed 2 bases, with 19 bases lying between them. Germline V CDR1 and CDR2: MGHRA, YSYEKL. The CDR3 has 18 amino acids. CDR3 bases: TGCGCCAGCAGCCAAGGTGTCGTACGGGAGACCGCCACAGATACGCAGTATTTT. Protein sequence: CASSQGVVRETATDTQYF.

The chain links TRBV3-1 to TRBJ1-1, with a possible D match to TRBD1 (5 bases). CDR3 length: 14 residues. Germline CDR1 and CDR2: LGHDT and YNNKEL (reference sequence). Trimming shortened V by 4 bases and J by 6 bases, and 15 bases separated the two germline ends. The CDR3, as DNA: TGTGCCAGCAGCCGACCAACAGGCCCCCCTGAAGCTTTCTTT. Protein: CASSRPTGPPEAFF.

V usage is TRBV15 and J usage is TRBJ2-5, with D maybe TRBD2 (5 bases). The CDR3 covers 14 residues. CDR1 is LNHNV, CDR2 YYDKDF, per germline (reference sequence). Trimming cost V 3 bases and J 11 bases, with 19 bases left between them. CDR3 residues: CATSRRVRLIKQYF. The CDR3 DNA reads as TGTGCCACCAGCAGGAGGGTTCGCCTGATAAAGCAGTACTTC.

This chain connects TRBV2 to TRBJ2-1; TRBD2 agrees at 8 bases. The CDR3 totals 20 residues. Germline values: CDR1 SNHLY, CDR2 FYNNEI. The junction had 30 bases not matched to a gene; V was cut back by 9 bases and J by 8 bases. The CDR3 coding sequence is TGTGCCAGTCCGGTGTCCGCGGGAGGTAATTGGGCTAGCGGCGGCGATGAGCAGTTCTTC. This encodes CASPVSAGGNWASGGDEQFF.

The CDR3: CASSAVLTRDIQYF. CDR3 sequence (DNA): TGTGCCAGCAGTGCCGTCCTAACGAGGGACATTCAGTACTTC. V is TRBV27 and J is TRBJ2-4, with D tentatively TRBD2 (5 bases). V dropped 5 bases and J dropped 8 bases, with 16 bases sitting between them. The CDR3 runs 14 residues. In germline, CDR1 is MNHEY, CDR2 SMNVEV (reference sequence).

This chain links TRBV28 with TRBJ2-5; D is perhaps TRBD2 (6 bases). CDR1 is MDHEN and CDR2 is SYDVKM in the germline V gene. The CDR3 length is 14 residues. V gave up 3 bases and J gave up 11 bases, with 19 bases separating them. The CDR3 loop is CASSLGDSGNEQYF. The CDR3, as DNA: TGTGCCAGCAGTTTGGGGGACTCGGGGAATGAGCAGTACTTC. Combining the CDR3 with reference TRBV28 and TRBJ2-5 gives the whole variable domain DVKVTQSSRYLVKRTGEKVFLECVQDMDHENMFWYRQDPGLGLRLIYFSYDVKMKEKGDIPEGYSVSREKKERFSLILESASTNQTSMYLCASSLGDSGNEQYFGPGTRLLVL.

This clonotype came up once. A much larger clone differs by one base, so this may be a read error. The chain recombines TRBV6-2 or TRBV6-3 with TRBJ2-3; 12 bases fit TRBD2. Germline V CDR1 and CDR2: MNHEY, SVGEGT. The CDR3 runs to 15 residues. V was clipped by 7 bases and J by 3 bases; unmatched bases: 5. CDR3: CASNPTSGSTDTQYF. As DNA, the CDR3 is TGTGCCAGCAACCCGACTAGCGGGAGTACAGATACGCAGTATTTT.

As DNA, the CDR3 is TGTGCCAGCAGCTTAGTGGGAGGGACTACGGGCTACGAGCAGTACTTC. This sequence encodes CASSLVGGTTGYEQYF. This chain uses TRBV7-2 with TRBJ2-7; 7 bases fit TRBD2. The junction had 9 bases not matched to a gene; V was cut back by 1 base and J by 3 bases. CDR1 and CDR2 (germline): SGHTA, FQGNSA. The length of the CDR3 is 16 residues.

This clonotype was counted a single time. The J gene is TRBJ2-1, the V gene TRBV29-1; no clear D gene. This CDR3 is built from 10 residues. From germline, CDR1 is SQVTM and CDR2 ANQGSEA. V lost 4 bases, J lost 9 bases, and 7 bases lay in between. In DNA, the CDR3 is TGCAGCGTTGGGGTGGGTGAGCAGTTCTTC. Encoded protein: CSVGVGEQFF.

This rearrangement joins TRBV6-6 to TRBJ2-5, with D hard to call. From germline, CDR1 is MNHNY and CDR2 SVGAGI (reference sequence). The CDR3 has 11 amino acids. Trimming pared 4 bases from V and 6 bases from J, leaving 6 bases between. CDR3 in amino acids: CASSSGQTQYF. In DNA form, the CDR3 reads TGTGCCAGCAGTTCCGGTCAGACCCAGTACTTC.

The chain recombines TRBV18 with TRBJ2-2, with TRBD2 identical over 15 bases. With 5 bases clipped from V and 3 bases from J, the junction kept 10 bases outside the gene matches. The CDR3 has 19 residues. Per germline, CDR1 KGHSH and CDR2 LQKENI. The CDR3 bases are TGTGCCAGCTCAAGGGACCCGGGACTAGCGGGAGGACACACCGGGGAGCTGTTTTTT. Encoded protein: CASSRDPGLAGGHTGELFF.

This clonotype was detected ten times or more. The chain uses TRBV12-3 or TRBV12-4 and TRBJ2-7; weak D call: TRBD2 (6 bases). Trimming cost V 3 bases and J 2 bases, with 8 bases left between them. This CDR3 has 13 amino acids. This CDR3 is CASSFGGAYEQYF. CDR3 nucleotides: TGTGCCAGCAGTTTTGGCGGGGCCTACGAGCAGTACTTC.

This chain uses TRBV6-6 with TRBJ2-7; D perhaps matches TRBD1 (5 bases). Germline values: CDR1 MNHNY, CDR2 SVGAGI (reference sequence). This CDR3 has 16 amino acids. V lost 6 bases, J lost 4 bases, and 22 bases lay in between. The CDR3 region has the DNA TGTGCCAGCAGGCCGGTGGGTCAGGGTGGCGATTACGAGCAGTACTTC. It yields the protein CASRPVGQGGDYEQYF.

A few counts support this clonotype. At one end, the junction sequence differs from germline, possibly due to a read error. The V call is TRBV4-3, the J call TRBJ2-7, with D unresolved. This CDR3 comprises 14 residues. Germline V gene data show CDR1 as LGHNA and CDR2 as YSLEER. The CDR3 DNA sequence: TGCGCCAGCAGCCACAGGCGTTACTCCTACGAGCGGTACTTC. Translation: CASSHRRYSYERYF.